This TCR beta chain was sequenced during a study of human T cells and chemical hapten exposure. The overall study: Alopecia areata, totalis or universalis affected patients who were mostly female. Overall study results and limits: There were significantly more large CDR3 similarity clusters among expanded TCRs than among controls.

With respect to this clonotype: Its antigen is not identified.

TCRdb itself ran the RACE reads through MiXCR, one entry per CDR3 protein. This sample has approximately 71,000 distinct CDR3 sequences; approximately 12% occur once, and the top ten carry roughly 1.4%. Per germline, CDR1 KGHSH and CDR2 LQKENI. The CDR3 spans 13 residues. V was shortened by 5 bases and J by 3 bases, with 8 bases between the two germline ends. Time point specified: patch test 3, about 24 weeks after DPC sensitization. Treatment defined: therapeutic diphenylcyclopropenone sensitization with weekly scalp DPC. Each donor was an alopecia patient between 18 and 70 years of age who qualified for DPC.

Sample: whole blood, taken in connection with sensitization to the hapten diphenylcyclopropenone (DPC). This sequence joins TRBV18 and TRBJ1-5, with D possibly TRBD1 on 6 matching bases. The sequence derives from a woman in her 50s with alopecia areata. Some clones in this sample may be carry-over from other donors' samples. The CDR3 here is CASSAGANQPQHF. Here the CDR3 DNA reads TGTGCCAGCTCAGCGGGGGCCAATCAGCCCCAGCATTTT.